The TCR beta chain under discussion was sequenced for a study of blood T cell repertoires in COVID-19. The age range of participants was about 18 to 100 years, with residence in around 22 US areas. Grouping used clinical history reported by participants in a survey and questionnaire. Symptom resolution, clearance, or two negative PCRs marked donors in Cohort 3 as recovered. Germline lookup yields CDR1 LNHDA and CDR2 SQIVND (reference sequence). The CDR3 runs 16 residues. Trimming took 8 bases from V and 4 from J; bases not matched to a gene: 16. Per the authors' pipeline: Nucleated cell counts were estimated from reference gene primer amplification. Repertoires were generated with immunoSEQ multiplex PCR, while TCRdb's copy carries only in-frame clones and drops some. The V and J calls and clone size were taken over from that table, and D and trimming were inferred from the DNA. Among approximately 130,000 clones listed, 86% were seen once.

This chain links TRBV19 with TRBJ1-2, with 7 bases identical to TRBD1. The TCR comes from a woman aged 50 to 60 who had recovered from COVID-19. The sequenced sample was PBMCs or T cells enriched from blood (not recorded which). In DNA, the CDR3 is TGTGCCAGTTCCCGACAGGGAAGGCAGGTGGCCTATGGCTACACCTTC. This gives the protein CASSRQGRQVAYGYTF.